This T cell receptor (beta chain) was sequenced for a study of cytomegalovirus exposure and HLA in healthy donors. Primers: 60 Vbeta forward and 13 Jbeta reverse. Profiling relied on immunoSEQ multiplex PCR, and the TCRdb table lists in-frame clones only, not all of them. The sample has 150,000 to 200,000 clones; over 75% are singletons. Germline CDR1 MDHEN, CDR2 SYDVKM. The V end lost 2 bases, the J end lost 7 bases, and 9 bases lay between the germline ends. CDR3 size: 13 residues. The sample taken for sequencing was PBMCs. The sequence was collected from a man in his sixties in good health and CMV-seronegative. The V call is TRBV28, the J call TRBJ1-5; D not certain. CDR3 sequence: CASSLVLGQPQHF. The CDR3 DNA sequence: TGTGCCAGCAGTTTAGTTCTTGGCCAGCCCCAGCATTTT.